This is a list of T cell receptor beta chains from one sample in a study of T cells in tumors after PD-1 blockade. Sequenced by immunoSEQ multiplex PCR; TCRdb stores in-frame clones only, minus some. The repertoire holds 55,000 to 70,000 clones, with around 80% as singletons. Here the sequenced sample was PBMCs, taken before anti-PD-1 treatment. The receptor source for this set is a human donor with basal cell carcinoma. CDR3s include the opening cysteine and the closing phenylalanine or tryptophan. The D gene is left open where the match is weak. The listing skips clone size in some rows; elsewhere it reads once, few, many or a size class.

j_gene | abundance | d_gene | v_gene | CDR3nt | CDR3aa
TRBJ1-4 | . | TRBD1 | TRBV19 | TGTGCCAGTAGGGTGACAGGGTCCGAAGAAAAACTGTTTTTT | CASRVTGSEEKLFF
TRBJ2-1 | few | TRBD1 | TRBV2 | TGTGCCAGCTTCCCGGGACAGGGGCACAATGAGCAGTTCTTC | CASFPGQGHNEQFF
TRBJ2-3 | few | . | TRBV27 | TGTGCCAGCAGTCCGAGACAAGGGCGTGGAGATACGCAGTATTTT | CASSPRQGRGDTQYF
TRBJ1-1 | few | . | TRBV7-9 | TGTGCCAGCAGCTCCGACACTGAAGCTTTCTTT | CASSSDTEAFF
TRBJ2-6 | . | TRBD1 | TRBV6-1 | TGTGCCAGCAGTGCCGGGACAGGGGTATTTGATGGGGCCAACGTCCTGACTTTC | CASSAGTGVFDGANVLTF
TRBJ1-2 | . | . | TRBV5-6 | TGTGCCAGCAGCTCGAGAGGATCAGAGTTCTATGGCTACACCTTC | CASSSRGSEFYGYTF
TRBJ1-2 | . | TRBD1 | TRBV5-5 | TGTGCCAGCACCGTGGGACAGCAAAACTATGGCTACACCTTC | CASTVGQQNYGYTF
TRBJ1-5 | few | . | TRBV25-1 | TGTGCCAGCAGTCATGACAGTTCGAATTTC | CASSHDSSNF
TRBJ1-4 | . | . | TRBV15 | TGTGCCACCAGCACTCTAAGGGGAGGTAATGAAAAACTGTTTTTT | CATSTLRGGNEKLFF
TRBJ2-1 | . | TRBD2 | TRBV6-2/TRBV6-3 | TGTGCCAGCAGTTACGCAACGCGACTAGCGGGGAGATACAATGAGCAGTTCTTC | CASSYATRLAGRYNEQFF
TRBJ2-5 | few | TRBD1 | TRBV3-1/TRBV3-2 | TGTGCCAGCAGCCAAGATAGACAGGGGGATCGAGTGACCCAGTACTTC | CASSQDRQGDRVTQYF
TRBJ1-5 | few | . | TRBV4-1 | TGCGCCAGCAGCGCGCGGACAGAGTCGGGTCAGCCCCAGCATTTT | CASSARTESGQPQHF
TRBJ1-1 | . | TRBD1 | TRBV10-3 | TGTGCCATCAGTGAGCCAGGACAGGCCAACACTGAAGCTTTCTTT | CAISEPGQANTEAFF
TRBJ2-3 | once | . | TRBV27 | TGTGCCAGCAGTATGAACAGCGGGTGGACAGATACGCAGTATTTT | CASSMNSGWTDTQYF
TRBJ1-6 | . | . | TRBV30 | TGTGCCTGGAGCCGACCGGATTCACCCCTCCACTTT | CAWSRPDSPLHF
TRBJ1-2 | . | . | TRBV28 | TGTGCCAGCAGTAGAACGACCACTTATGGCTACACCTTC | CASSRTTTYGYTF
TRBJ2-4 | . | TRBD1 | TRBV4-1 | TGCGCCAGCAGCCAAGTAAACGGCAGGGGGCTTTCAGCCAAAAACATTCAGTACTTC | CASSQVNGRGLSAKNIQYF
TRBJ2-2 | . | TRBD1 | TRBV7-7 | TGTGCTAGCAGCTTAGGAAGGGGGCAAGCCGGGGAGCTGTTTTTT | CASSLGRGQAGELFF
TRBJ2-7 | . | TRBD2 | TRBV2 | TGTGCCAGCAGGGCCACTAGCGGGGGGGCCAACGAGCAGTACTTC | CASRATSGGANEQYF
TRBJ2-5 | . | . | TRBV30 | TGTGCCTGGAGTGTAAGGGGCAGGGGGAGGGAGACCCAGTACTTC | CAWSVRGRGRETQYF
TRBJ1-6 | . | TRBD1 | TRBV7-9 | TGTGCCAGCAGCTTAGGCGACAGGGCTTATGATAATTCACCCCTCCACTTT | CASSLGDRAYDNSPLHF
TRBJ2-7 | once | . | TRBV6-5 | TGTGCCAGCAGTACAGGTGTCGGCTACGAGCAGTACTTC | CASSTGVGYEQYF
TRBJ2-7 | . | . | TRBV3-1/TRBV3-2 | TGTGCCAGCAGCCAAGACCTAGCCTCTTCCTACGAGCAGTACTTC | CASSQDLASSYEQYF
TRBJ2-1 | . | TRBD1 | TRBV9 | TGTGCCAGCAGCCACGGACAGGGTCGTTACAATGAGCAGTTCTTC | CASSHGQGRYNEQFF
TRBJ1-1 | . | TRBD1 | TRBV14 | TGTGCCAGCAGCCAATGGACAGGGACCATGAACACTGAAGCTTTCTTT | CASSQWTGTMNTEAFF
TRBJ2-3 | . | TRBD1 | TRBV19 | TGTGCCAGTAGTAAAACGCGGACAGGGGGATTGGATACGCAGTATTTT | CASSKTRTGGLDTQYF
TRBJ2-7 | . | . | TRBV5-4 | TGTGCCAGCAGCTTGGAGTTCCGGGGAGTCCGGGTCGAGCAGTACTTC | CASSLEFRGVRVEQYF
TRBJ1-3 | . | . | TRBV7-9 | TGTGCCAGCAGCCCCTCGTCGTACACCATATATTTT | CASSPSSYTIYF
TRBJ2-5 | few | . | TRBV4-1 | TGCGCCAGCAGCCAAGATCCGTCGGGGGCCCAGCAAGAGACCCAGTACTTC | CASSQDPSGAQQETQYF
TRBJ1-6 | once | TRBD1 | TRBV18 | TGTGCCAGCTCACCATCCCGGGACAGTGGTCCCCTCCACTTT | CASSPSRDSGPLHF
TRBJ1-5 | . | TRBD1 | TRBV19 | TGTGCCAGTATGGCCGGCACAGGGGGGGCTCAGCCCCAGCATTTT | CASMAGTGGAQPQHF
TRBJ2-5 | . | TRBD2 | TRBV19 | TGTGCCAGTAGTGGTCGGGGAGCGGGGTTCCAAGAGACCCAGTACTTC | CASSGRGAGFQETQYF
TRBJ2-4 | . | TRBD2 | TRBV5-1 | TGCGCCAGCAGCTTAGGACTAGCGGGGGGTCTAGCCAAAAACATTCAGTACTTC | CASSLGLAGGLAKNIQYF
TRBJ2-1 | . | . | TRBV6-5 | TGTGCCAGCACCCCACATGGGGTCTCCTACAATGAGCAGTTCTTC | CASTPHGVSYNEQFF
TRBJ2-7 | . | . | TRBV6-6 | TGTGCCAGCAGTTACAGGTACGAGCAGTACTTC | CASSYRYEQYF
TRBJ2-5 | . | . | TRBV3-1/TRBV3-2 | TGTGCCAGCAGCCAAACCCGGGACTTCCAAGAGACCCAGTACTTC | CASSQTRDFQETQYF
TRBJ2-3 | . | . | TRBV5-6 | TGTGCCAGCAGCTTTAGAAGCACAGATACGCAGTATTTT | CASSFRSTDTQYF
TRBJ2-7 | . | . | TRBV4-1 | TGCGCCAGCAGCCAAGAGGCCACTACCTACGAGCAGTACTTC | CASSQEATTYEQYF
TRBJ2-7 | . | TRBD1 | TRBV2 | TGTGCCAGCAGTGAAGAGGACAGGGGCTACGAGCAGTACTTC | CASSEEDRGYEQYF
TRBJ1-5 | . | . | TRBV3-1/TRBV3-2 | TGTGCCAGCAGCCCCTATTTGTCCGGGCCGGAGCCCCAGCATTTT | CASSPYLSGPEPQHF
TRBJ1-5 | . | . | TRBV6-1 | TGTGCCAGCAGTGAAGACGGGTCACAGCCCCAGCATTTT | CASSEDGSQPQHF
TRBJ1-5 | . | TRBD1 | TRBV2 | TGTGCCAGCAGTCAGCAGGGGGCTGGTAATCAGCCCCAGCATTTT | CASSQQGAGNQPQHF
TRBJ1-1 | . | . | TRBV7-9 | TGTGCCAGCAGCCTAGGACGGCCTCAGAACACTGAAGCTTTCTTT | CASSLGRPQNTEAFF
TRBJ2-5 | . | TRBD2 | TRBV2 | TGTGCCAGCAGTTCGGGACTAGCGGGGGGGAGCCGAGAGACCCAGTACTTC | CASSSGLAGGSRETQYF
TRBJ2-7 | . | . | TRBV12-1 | TGTGCCAGTGATGACTACGAGCAGTACTTC | CASDDYEQYF
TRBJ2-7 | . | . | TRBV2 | TGTGCCAGCAGGCCCCGGGGGCGCGAGCAGTACTTC | CASRPRGREQYF
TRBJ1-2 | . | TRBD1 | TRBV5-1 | TGCGCCAGCAGCCAAACGACAGGGGGCGAGGGTGGCTACACCTTC | CASSQTTGGEGGYTF
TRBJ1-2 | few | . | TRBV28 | TGTGCCAGCAGTTTATGGAGTGAGGGAGGGGGCTACACCTTC | CASSLWSEGGGYTF
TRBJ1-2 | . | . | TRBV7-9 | TGTGCCAGCAGCGTGGACGGCCCTCTAGGCTACACCTTC | CASSVDGPLGYTF
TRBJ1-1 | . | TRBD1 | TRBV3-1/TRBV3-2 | TGTGCCAGCAGCCACTCAAGGGGGCAAAACACTGAAGCTTTCTTT | CASSHSRGQNTEAFF
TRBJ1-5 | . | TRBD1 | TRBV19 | TGTGCCAGTAGTTCCAGACAGGGGGATCAGCCCCAGCATTTT | CASSSRQGDQPQHF
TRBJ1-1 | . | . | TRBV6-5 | TGTGCCAGCAGTATGGGAAACCTGAACACTGAAGCTTTCTTT | CASSMGNLNTEAFF
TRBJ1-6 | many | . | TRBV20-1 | TGCAGCCTCGGAAGGGCCGGGACACTCCACTTT | CSLGRAGTLHF
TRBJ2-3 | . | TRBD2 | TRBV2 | TGTGCCAGCTACCGACAGCGGGGGGGATATACGCAGTATTTT | CASYRQRGGYTQYF
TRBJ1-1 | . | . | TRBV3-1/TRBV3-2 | TGTGCCAGCAGCCAAGTTGGGGCCCTGAAAGCTTTCTTT | CASSQVGALKAFF
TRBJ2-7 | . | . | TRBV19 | TGTGCCAGTAGTATTGAGGTCTTCTCCTACTCCTACGAGCAGTACTTC | CASSIEVFSYSYEQYF
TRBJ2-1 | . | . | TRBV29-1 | TGCAGCGTTGAAGCAAAGGCAGCTCATCCTAACAATGAGCAGTTCTTC | CSVEAKAAHPNNEQFF
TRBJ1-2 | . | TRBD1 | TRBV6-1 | TGTGCCAGCAGTGAAGCTCCGACAGGGACCTATGGCTACACCTTC | CASSEAPTGTYGYTF
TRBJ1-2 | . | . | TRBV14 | TGTGCCAGCAGCCAATCCAGGAACTATGGCTACACCTTC | CASSQSRNYGYTF